This T cell receptor beta chain was recovered during a study of PD-L1 blockade in urothelial cancer listed by TCRdb under 2017. General notes on the study: All patients started therapy around 2014 and received atezolizumab 1,200 mg intravenously every 3 weeks. Twenty-five of 29 patients were males with bladder-origin urothelial cancer, and about 60% of the 29 reported a prior smoking history. Pretreatment tumor samples and matched peripheral blood, collected serially before and after atezolizumab treatment, underwent TCR sequencing. A median of about 150,000 T cells and just over 80,000 unique TCRs was obtained from blood samples, and a median clonality of approximately 0.086 was observed. In the same patients, pretreatment tumors underwent whole exome sequencing and RNA sequencing in addition to TCR sequencing. Blood samples were analyzed 3 weeks after the start of treatment (second dose) and 6 weeks after the start of treatment. Roughly 10 patients achieved durable clinical benefit and approximately 20 did not. Durable clinical benefit was defined as a progression-free survival longer than 6 months, and TCR features were additionally tested against progression-free survival and overall survival. Patients had an ECOG performance status of 0 or 1 and had received between 0 and 3 prior chemotherapy regimens. Pretreatment blood TCR-seq was available for twenty-nine patients, at least one posttreatment blood collection was obtained for some 24 patients, and tumor TCR-seq was available for some 24 patients. Somatic, immune and clinical correlates of response to PD-L1 blockade with atezolizumab in urothelial cancer were the focus of an exploratory multi-omic analysis.

Each PCR received spiked-in synthetic TCR analog templates so that absolute template abundance could be estimated from read counts. Using the immunoSEQ assay, TCRbeta CDR3 regions were amplified from genomic DNA with bias-controlled V and J gene primers. Rearranged TCRbeta segments were sequenced at approximately 20X coverage. The original methods were these. Clustering was used to correct sequencing errors, and CDR3s were annotated against IMGT to assign V, D and J genes. Only productive TCRbeta rearrangements were used in downstream analyses, excluding out-of-frame or stop-codon sequences. To compute clonality, Shannon entropy was normalized by the log of the number of unique productive sequences and then subtracted from one. Fisher's exact test with Benjamini-Hochberg correction, at a threshold of adjusted p below 0.01, was used to find clones that differed between time points or between blood and tumor. The source is immuneACCESS, and TCRdb retained only in-frame sequences with V and J called. Part of the clones is not carried over; for the studies checked, unresolved V genes explain less than half of this, and the remainder is unexplained. That table gives V, J and clone size, and the DNA gave D and trimming. A total of some 41,000 clones appear in this sample, about 80% of them only once. The biggest ten clones account for over 12% of the sample.

In its sample, this clone was seen a few times. Its recognized antigen is unknown. Base qualities are not at hand, and no much larger clone is one base apart. Summary of the overall study and its limitations: A pretreatment peripheral blood TCR clonality below the median was linked to improved progression-free and overall survival. Because of the small sample size (n = 29) and the many exploratory analyses performed, the results are intended to be regarded as hypothesis-generating. At 3 weeks after the start of treatment, tumor-associated TCR clones in peripheral blood had expanded more in patients with durable benefit (n of about 20, p = 0.022).

Read against the paper, the sample's time point label means: peripheral blood 6 weeks after treatment start. A cohort of about 27 patients with locally advanced or metastatic urothelial carcinoma, treated at Memorial Sloan Kettering on a trial protocol, was included. Peripheral blood mononuclear cells were collected pretreatment and during treatment, with between 1 and 8 total time points per patient. The Qiagen DNeasy Blood extraction kit was used to purify genomic DNA from total PBMCs and tumor samples. PBMCs were collected pretreatment and during treatment, and were isolated and stored as previously described. The junction carries 12 bases between V and J, which are trimmed by 5 bases and 10 bases respectively. The CDR1 and CDR2 encoded by the germline V gene are MRHNA and SNTAGT. Measured from the cysteine to the phenylalanine, the CDR3 is 13 residues long. Solely the CDR3 DNA is kept, with 39 bases framed from the first base.

The chain is assembled from TRBV6-4 and TRBJ1-6; the D segment could be TRBD1, given 5 matching bases. Sequenced here: PBMCs, sampled around atezolizumab (anti-PD-L1) treatment. This TCR was sampled from a man in his sixties with urothelial cancer. The CDR3 protein sequence reads: CASSLREDSPLHF. The nucleotide sequence reads TGTGCCAGCAGTCTCAGGGAGGACTCACCCCTCCACTTT.